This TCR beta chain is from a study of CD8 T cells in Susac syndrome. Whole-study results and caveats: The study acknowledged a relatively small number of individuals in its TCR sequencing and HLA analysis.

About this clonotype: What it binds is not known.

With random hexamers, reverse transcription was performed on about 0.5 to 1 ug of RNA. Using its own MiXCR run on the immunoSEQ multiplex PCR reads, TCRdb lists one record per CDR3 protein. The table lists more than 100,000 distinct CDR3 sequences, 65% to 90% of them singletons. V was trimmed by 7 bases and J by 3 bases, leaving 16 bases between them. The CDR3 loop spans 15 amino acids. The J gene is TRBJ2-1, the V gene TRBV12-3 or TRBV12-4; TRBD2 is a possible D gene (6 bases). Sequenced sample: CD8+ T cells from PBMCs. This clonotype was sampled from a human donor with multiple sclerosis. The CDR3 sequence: CASTIGGLVYNEQFF. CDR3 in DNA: TGTGCCAGCACGATAGGAGGGTTGGTCTACAATGAGCAGTTCTTC.